This T cell receptor (beta chain) was captured by sequencing in a study of OX40 agonist ivuxolimab in advanced cancers. At the level of the study: The dose-escalation cohort was roughly 84% male, with a mean age of approximately 62 years, ranging about 23 to 79. Treatment received earlier with anti-PD-1, anti-PD-L1 or anti-CTLA-4 agents was allowed, and approximately 44% had some.

Study-wide points: At 0.1 to 3.0 mg/kg and by week 6, CD4+ and CD8+ T cells in the blood had expanded clonally.

About this clone: What it recognizes is unknown.

Only in-frame clones appear in the TCRdb table, and some are missing; sequencing was by immunoSEQ multiplex PCR. Among 75,000 to 90,000 clones, 92% were seen once, and the ten largest hold 2.8%. This CDR3 has 14 amino acids. The V end lost 5 bases, the J end lost 0 bases, and 10 bases lay between the germline ends. The V gene's germline CDR1 is SGHTA and CDR2 FQGNSA. Baseline was the first blood sampling point, followed by cycle 4 day 1 and cycle 7 day 1. The source is an adult with an advanced solid tumor such as melanoma, head and neck, liver or kidney cancer. The chain couples TRBV7-2 to TRBJ1-1; D is undetermined. Sequences were derived from CD4+ or CD8+ T cells sorted from blood, sampled in a trial of the OX40 agonist ivuxolimab. CDR3 amino acids: CASSPGYMNTEAFF. The CDR3, as DNA: TGTGCCAGCAGCCCGGGATACATGAACACTGAAGCTTTCTTT.